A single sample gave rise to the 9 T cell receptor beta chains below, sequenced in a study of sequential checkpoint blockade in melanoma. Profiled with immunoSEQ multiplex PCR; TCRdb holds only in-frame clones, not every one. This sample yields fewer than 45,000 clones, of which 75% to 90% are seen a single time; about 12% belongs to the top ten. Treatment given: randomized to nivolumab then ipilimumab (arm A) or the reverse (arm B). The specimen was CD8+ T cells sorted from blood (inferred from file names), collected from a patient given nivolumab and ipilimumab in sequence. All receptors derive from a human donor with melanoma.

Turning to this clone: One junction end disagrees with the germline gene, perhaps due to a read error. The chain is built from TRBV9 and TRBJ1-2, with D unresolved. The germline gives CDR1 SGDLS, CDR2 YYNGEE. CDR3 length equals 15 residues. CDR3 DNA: TGTGCCAGCAGCGTAGACGTGAATGGAGGGAGCAGAAGGGAGTTC. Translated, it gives CASSVDVNGGSRREF.

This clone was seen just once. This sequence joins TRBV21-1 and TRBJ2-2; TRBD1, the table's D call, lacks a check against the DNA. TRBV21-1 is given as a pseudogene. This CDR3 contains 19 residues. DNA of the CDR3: TGTGCCAGCAGCAAAGACAGGGGGCGCAGGTGGGTGAACACCGGGGAGCTGTTTTTT. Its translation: CASSKDRGRRWVNTGELFF.

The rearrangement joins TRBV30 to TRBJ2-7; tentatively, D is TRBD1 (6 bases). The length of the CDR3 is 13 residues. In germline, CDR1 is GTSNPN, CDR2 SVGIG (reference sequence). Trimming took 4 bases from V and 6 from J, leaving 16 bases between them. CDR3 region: CAWNQAGAGEQYV. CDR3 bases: TGTGCCTGGAATCAGGCAGGGGCGGGCGAGCAGTACGTC.

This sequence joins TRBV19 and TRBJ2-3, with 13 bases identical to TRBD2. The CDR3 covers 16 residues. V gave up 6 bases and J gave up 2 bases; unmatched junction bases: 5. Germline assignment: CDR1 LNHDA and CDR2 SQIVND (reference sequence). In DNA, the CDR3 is TGTGCCAGTAGAGGGGGACTAGCGGGGCCCACAGATACGCAGTATTTT. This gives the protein CASRGGLAGPTDTQYF.

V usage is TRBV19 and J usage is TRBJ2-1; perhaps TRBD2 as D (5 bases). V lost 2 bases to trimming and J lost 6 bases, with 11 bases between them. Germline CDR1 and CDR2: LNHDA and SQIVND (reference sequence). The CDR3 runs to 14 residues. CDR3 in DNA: TGTGCCAGTAGTATAATGGGAGAGAGCAATGAGCAGTTCTTC. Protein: CASSIMGESNEQFF.

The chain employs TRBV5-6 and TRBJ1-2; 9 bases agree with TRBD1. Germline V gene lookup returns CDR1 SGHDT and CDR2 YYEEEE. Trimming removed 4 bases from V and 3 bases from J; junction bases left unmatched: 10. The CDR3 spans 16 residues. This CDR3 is CASSQKWTGADYGYTF. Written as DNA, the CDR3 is TGTGCCAGCAGCCAAAAATGGACAGGGGCGGACTATGGCTACACCTTC.

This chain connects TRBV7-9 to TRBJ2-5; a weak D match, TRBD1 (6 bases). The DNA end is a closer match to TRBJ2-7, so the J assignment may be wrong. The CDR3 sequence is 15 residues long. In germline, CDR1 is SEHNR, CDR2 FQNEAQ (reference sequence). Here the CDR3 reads CASSPGLGARYEQYF. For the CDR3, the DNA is TGTGCCAGCAGCCCAGGACTGGGGGCGCGCTACGAGCAGTACTTC.

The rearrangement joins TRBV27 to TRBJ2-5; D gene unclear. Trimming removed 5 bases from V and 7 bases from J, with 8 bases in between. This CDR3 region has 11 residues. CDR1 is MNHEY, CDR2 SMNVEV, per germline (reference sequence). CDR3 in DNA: TGTGCCAGCAGTCCCCCCGGGACCCAGTACTTC. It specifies CASSPPGTQYF.

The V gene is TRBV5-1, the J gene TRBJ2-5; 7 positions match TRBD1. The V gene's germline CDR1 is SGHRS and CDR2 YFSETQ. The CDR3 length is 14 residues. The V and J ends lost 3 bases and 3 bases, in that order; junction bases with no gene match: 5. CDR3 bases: TGCGCCAGCAGCTCCCTCGACAGGGAAGAGACCCAGTACTTC. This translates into CASSSLDREETQYF. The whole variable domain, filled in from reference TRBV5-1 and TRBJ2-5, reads KAGVTQTPRYLIKTRGQQVTLSCSPISGHRSVSWYQQTPGQGLQFLFEYFSETQRNKGNFPGRFSGRQFSNSRSEMNVSTLELGDSALYLCASSSLDREETQYFGPGTRLLVL.